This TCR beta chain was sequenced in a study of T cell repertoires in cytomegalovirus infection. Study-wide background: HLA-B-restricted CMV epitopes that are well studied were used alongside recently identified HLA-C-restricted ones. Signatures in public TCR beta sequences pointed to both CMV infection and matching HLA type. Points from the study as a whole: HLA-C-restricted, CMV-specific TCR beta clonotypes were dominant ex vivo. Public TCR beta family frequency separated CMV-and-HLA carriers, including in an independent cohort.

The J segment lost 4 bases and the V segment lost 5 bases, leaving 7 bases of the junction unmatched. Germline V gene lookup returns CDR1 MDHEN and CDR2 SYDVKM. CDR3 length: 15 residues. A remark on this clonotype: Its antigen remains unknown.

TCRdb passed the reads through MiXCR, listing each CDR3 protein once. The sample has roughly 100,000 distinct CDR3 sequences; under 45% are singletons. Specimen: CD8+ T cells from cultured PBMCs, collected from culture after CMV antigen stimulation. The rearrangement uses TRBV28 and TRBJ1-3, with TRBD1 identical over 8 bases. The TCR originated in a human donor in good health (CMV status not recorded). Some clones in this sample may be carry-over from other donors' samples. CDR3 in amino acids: CASSAYRGSGNTIYF. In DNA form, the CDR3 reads TGTGCCAGCAGTGCCTACAGGGGGTCAGGAAACACCATATATTTT.